The next 16 T cell receptor beta chains were all read from a single sample in a study of technical replicates of blood from several donors. Data came from immunoSEQ multiplex PCR; TCRdb stores just in-frame clones and leaves some out. The table lists approximately 85,000 clones, 85% to 95% of them singletons. The sample was T cells isolated from PBMCs. The receptors derive from a human donor in good health.

This chain connects TRBV19 to TRBJ2-7, with 10 nucleotides matching TRBD1. V was pared by 6 bases and J by 5 bases, with 7 bases of the junction left unmatched. The CDR3 is made up of 14 amino acids. In germline, CDR1 is LNHDA, CDR2 SQIVND (reference sequence). The CDR3 nucleotides are TGTGCCAGTAGCCCCGGGACAGGGGTGAACGAGCAGTACTTC. Translated, it gives CASSPGTGVNEQYF.

This rearrangement joins TRBV4-1 to TRBJ1-5; 7 bases agree with TRBD1. Per the germline V gene, CDR1 is MGHRA and CDR2 is YSYEKL. V lost 4 bases and J lost 7; bases outside the gene matches: 7. This CDR3 has 14 residues. DNA of the CDR3: TGCGCCAGCAGCCGGGGACAGTCGAGGCAGCCCCAGCATTTT. This sequence encodes CASSRGQSRQPQHF.

This chain's CDR3 is CASTVAADPVSEAFF. The CDR3 nucleotides read TGTGCCAGCACAGTGGCGGCAGACCCAGTATCTGAAGCTTTCTTT. The chain combines TRBV2 with TRBJ1-1; D is undetermined. Germline values: CDR1 SNHLY, CDR2 FYNNEI. CDR3 length equals 15 residues. V was pared by 7 bases and J by 6 bases, with 21 bases between.

V and J are TRBV7-3 and TRBJ2-1; 7 nucleotides align to TRBD1. Germline loops: CDR1 SGHTA, CDR2 FQGTGA. The length of the CDR3 is 17 residues. Trimming removed 0 bases from V and 1 base from J; junction bases left unmatched: 6. CDR3: CASSLTTGVRSYNEQFF. The CDR3 DNA is TGTGCCAGCAGCTTAACCACAGGGGTAAGATCCTACAATGAGCAGTTCTTC. Filled out from reference TRBV7-3 and TRBJ2-1, the complete variable domain reads GAGVSQTPSNKVTEKGKYVELRCDPISGHTALYWYRQSLGQGPEFLIYFQGTGAADDSGLPNDRFFAVRPEGSVSTLKIQRTERGDSAVYLCASSLTTGVRSYNEQFFGPGTRLTVL.

V is TRBV25-1 and J is TRBJ1-6; D is unresolved. The CDR3 totals 16 residues. Deletions cut 3 bases from V and 5 bases from J, with 14 bases between. Germline V lookup: CDR1 MGHDK, CDR2 SYGVNS. The CDR3 protein is CASSDPSERNNSPLHF. The DNA of the CDR3 is TGTGCCAGCAGTGACCCGTCAGAGCGGAATAATTCACCCCTCCACTTT.

This chain uses TRBV5-1 with TRBJ1-4; 9 bases are a match to TRBD1. The V gene end was trimmed by 4 bases and the J gene end by 5 bases; junction bases not matched to a gene: 6. CDR3 length: 15 amino acids. CDR1 and CDR2 from the germline V gene are SGHRS and YFSETQ. The CDR3 nucleotides read TGCGCCAGCAGCGCGGGGGACAGGGACAATGAAAAACTGTTTTTT. Its protein product is CASSAGDRDNEKLFF.

The chain has TRBV6-5 and TRBJ1-5; 7 bases are shared with TRBD1. Germline V CDR1 and CDR2: MNHEY, SVGAGI. CDR3 length: 15 residues. V lost 6 bases and J lost 2; bases outside the gene matches: 7. The DNA of the CDR3 is TGTGCCAGCAGGGAGGCAGGGGGTGGCAATCAGCCCCAGCATTTT. Its protein is CASREAGGGNQPQHF.

The chain combines TRBV7-2 with TRBJ2-7, with D perhaps TRBD1 (6 bases). This CDR3 has 14 residues. The V gene's germline CDR1 is SGHTA and CDR2 FQGNSA. V lost 5 bases and J lost 2, with 13 bases in between. CDR3 sequence: CASSTTTGPYEQYF. The CDR3 DNA reads TGTGCCAGCAGCACGACTACAGGGCCCTACGAGCAGTACTTC.

The chain has TRBV15 and TRBJ1-1, with TRBD1 as a possible D gene (5 bases). The CDR3 loop spans 15 amino acids. Between the trimmed V and J ends, which lost 0 bases and 5 bases, there was a span of 13 bases. Looked up from germline, CDR1 is LNHNV and CDR2 is YYDKDF (reference sequence). The CDR3 region is CATSRDLAGGTEAFF. For the CDR3, the DNA is TGTGCCACCAGCAGAGATTTGGCGGGGGGAACTGAAGCTTTCTTT. The entire variable domain, with the rest obtained from reference TRBV15 and TRBJ1-1, is as follows: DAMVIQNPRYQVTQFGKPVTLSCSQTLNHNVMYWYQQKSSQAPKLLFHYYDKDFNNEADTPDNFQSRRPNTSFCFLDIRSPGLGDTAMYLCATSRDLAGGTEAFFGQGTRLTVV.

V is TRBV11-3 and J is TRBJ2-5, with 9 bases matching TRBD2. Losses at the gene ends were 2 bases for V and 5 bases for J; bases not matched to a gene: 6. The germline V gene encodes CDR1 SGHNT and CDR2 YENEEA. The CDR3 extends over 15 amino acids. The CDR3 nucleotides read TGTGCCAGCAGCTTACTAGCGGGGTATACGGAGACCCAGTACTTC. Residues: CASSLLAGYTETQYF.

The rearrangement links TRBV7-8 to TRBJ2-7, with D maybe TRBD1 (6 bases). Germline loops: CDR1 SGHVS, CDR2 FQNEAQ. Trimming cost V 3 bases and J 1 base, with 16 bases left between them. The CDR3 loop spans 16 amino acids. The CDR3 reads CASSFGRGHLSYEQYF. The CDR3 DNA sequence: TGTGCCAGCAGCTTCGGTCGGGGACACCTTTCCTACGAGCAGTACTTC.

This chain links TRBV29-1 with TRBJ2-7; 7 bases match TRBD2. This CDR3 comprises 15 residues. Germline CDR1 SQVTM, CDR2 ANQGSEA. V shed 7 bases, J shed 0 bases, and the junction held 12 bases outside the gene matches. The chain's CDR3 is CSATAWRESSYEQYF. In nucleotides, the CDR3 is TGCAGCGCAACCGCCTGGCGGGAGAGCTCCTACGAGCAGTACTTC.

The chain carries TRBV29-1 and TRBJ2-4; the D gene is possibly TRBD2 (5 bases). Germline assignment: CDR1 SQVTM and CDR2 ANQGSEA. Deletions cut 1 base from V and 11 bases from J, with 15 bases between. CDR3 length equals 13 residues. The CDR3 DNA follows: TGCAGCGTTGAAGTCCCGGGGTTCTACCTTCAGTACTTC. Protein sequence: CSVEVPGFYLQYF.

This sequence joins TRBV2 and TRBJ1-6; 8 bases are shared with TRBD1. CDR3 length equals 14 residues. Germline assignment: CDR1 SNHLY and CDR2 FYNNEI. V was clipped by 6 bases and J by 6 bases; unmatched bases: 4. The CDR3 loop reads CASRDREGNSPLHF. The DNA for the CDR3 is TGTGCCAGCAGGGACAGGGAAGGTAATTCACCCCTCCACTTT.

The V call is TRBV5-1, the J call TRBJ2-1, with D possibly matching TRBD1 (7 bases). This CDR3 is 15 amino acids long. Germline V gene lookup returns CDR1 SGHRS and CDR2 YFSETQ. Trimming removed 4 bases at V and 8 bases at J, with 19 bases between. The CDR3, as DNA: TGCGCCAGCAGCCTGGCGGGACAGTATCTTGATGAGCAGTTCTTC. Translation: CASSLAGQYLDEQFF.

This sequence joins TRBV27 and TRBJ2-2; D not certain. The CDR3 loop spans 15 amino acids. The V and J ends lost 3 bases and 4 bases respectively, with 12 bases between them. The germline V gene encodes CDR1 MNHEY and CDR2 SMNVEV (reference sequence). In DNA form, the CDR3 reads TGTGCCAGCAGTTTTTCCGCGTCGTCCACCGGGGAGCTGTTTTTT. It specifies CASSFSASSTGELFF.